This T cell receptor beta chain emerged from a study of T cell responses to AZD1222 COVID-19 vaccine. Notes on the study in general: White British ancestry dominated among donors, who included more females, and clonal diversity was possibly underestimated. Spike-specific TCRs gained breadth and depth after people received two AZD1222 doses. Unmutated regions of variants are reportedly targeted by nearly half of spike-specific TCRs. The span of vaccine-associated CD4 TCRs extended across spike, with dominance at 160-218 and 743-854.

Notes on this clone: Its antigen is as yet unknown.

Assay used: immunoSEQ multiplex PCR; TCRdb lists only in-frame clones, some missing. Seen here are roughly 120,000 clones, about 88% observed once, and the top ten hold around 9.4%. The sample was peripheral blood, taken on day 0 of AZD1222 vaccination. The sequence derives from an adult in good health.

CDR3 amino acids: CASSWGKGDSGYTF. Written as DNA, the CDR3 is TGCGCCAGCAGCTGGGGCAAAGGGGATTCTGGCTACACCTTC. The genes are TRBV5-1 and TRBJ1-2, with D perhaps TRBD1 (5 bases). The CDR3 runs 14 residues. Germline V CDR1 and CDR2: SGHRS, YFSETQ. V was pared by 3 bases and J by 7 bases, with 16 bases between.